This T cell receptor (beta chain) comes out of a study of T cells in Graves' hyperthyroidism and ophthalmopathy. The V and J ends lost 1 base and 2 bases respectively, with 8 bases between them. The CDR3 consists of 14 residues. Germline V gene sequence: CDR1 SGHRS, CDR2 YFSETQ. This clonotype was detected ten times or more. RNA transcripts gave rise to amplified TCR beta CDR3 regions. Primed by the HTBI set, a first-round RT-PCR was run on the TCR CDR3. TCRdb re-derived calls from the multiplex PCR reads in MiXCR, one entry per CDR3 protein. The table has about 300,000 distinct CDR3 sequences, roughly 20% seen once; the top ten hold under 45%.

This chain joins TRBV5-1 and TRBJ2-3, with D uncertain. This clonotype originated in a man between 50 and 59 years old with Graves' ophthalmopathy. Input material: blood. The CDR3 DNA reads as TGCGCCAGCAGCTTGTCCACCTTCACAGATACGCAGTATTTT. It encodes CASSLSTFTDTQYF.